These T cell receptor beta chains were read from a single sample in a study of graft-versus-host responses after intestinal transplantation. Produced via immunoSEQ multiplex PCR; TCRdb's table is partial and in-frame only. In the table there are 7,000 to 9,000 clones, more than 30% of which are singletons. The source material was alloreactive CD4+ T cells from a mixed lymphocyte reaction culture, sampled before transplantation. These TCRs come from a human patient who was an organ donor for intestinal transplantation. Both conserved end residues are part of each CDR3. Each record gives: V gene, D gene, J gene, clone size, CDR3 DNA, CDR3 protein. A D gene is named only where the DNA matches it firmly. Size is stated for part of the rows, as once, few or many counts, or as a class when the clone is expanded.

TRBV18	.	TRBJ2-7	few	TGTGCCAGCTCACCACCAGACAGGAGTTACGAGCAGTACTTC	CASSPPDRSYEQYF
TRBV15	.	TRBJ1-2	.	TGTGCCACCAGCAGGCTCAGGGAGGGCTATGGCCACACCTTC	CATSRLREGYGHTF
TRBV4-2	TRBD1	TRBJ2-5	.	TGTGCCAGCAGCTATAACCCGGGACAGGGGATGGAGACCCAGTACTTC	CASSYNPGQGMETQYF
TRBV30	.	TRBJ1-4	few	TGTGCCTGGGCCGGGGGGGGAACTAATGAAAAACTGTTTTTT	CAWAGGGTNEKLFF
TRBV20-1	.	TRBJ2-3	few	TGCAGTGCTCCCCCTTCAGATACGCAGTATTTT	CSAPPSDTQYF
TRBV10-3	.	TRBJ2-7	.	TGTGCCATCAGTGGAGCGGCGGCACAGAGCTCCTACGAGCAGTACTTC	CAISGAAAQSSYEQYF
TRBV7-9	.	TRBJ1-1	few	TGTGCCAGCAGCTGGTTGGGCGACACTGAAGCTTTCTTT	CASSWLGDTEAFF
TRBV6-5	.	TRBJ2-7	few	TGTGCCAGCAGGAGGGGGGGAAGCTCCTACGAGCAGTACTTC	CASRRGGSSYEQYF
TRBV5-4	TRBD1	TRBJ2-6	medium-sized	TGTGCCACCCGGACAGGGGGCACTCCATTATCTGGGGCCAACGTCCTGACTTTC	CATRTGGTPLSGANVLTF
TRBV19	.	TRBJ2-5	few	TGTGCCAGTAGTAATCGGGATTGGGTTGGGTACGTCGAGACCCAGTACTTC	CASSNRDWVGYVETQYF
TRBV6-1	.	TRBJ2-1	once	TGTGCCAGCAGTGGGGAACTAGCCAATGAGCAGTTCTTC	CASSGELANEQFF
TRBV6-1	TRBD1	TRBJ2-7	.	TGTGCCAGCAGTCAGACAGGGGCCACCTACGAGCAGTACTTC	CASSQTGATYEQYF
TRBV18	.	TRBJ2-5	.	TGTGCCAGCTCACGGAGAGAGACCCAGTACTTC	CASSRRETQYF
TRBV6-5	.	TRBJ2-7	few	TGTGCCAGCAGTGGGGGACACGCTAGTGAGCAGTACTTC	CASSGGHASEQYF
TRBV4-2	.	TRBJ1-3	few	TGTGCCAGCACCTCTCGACGGGGGAGCTCTGGAAACACCATATATTTT	CASTSRRGSSGNTIYF
TRBV2	.	TRBJ2-3	.	TGTGCCAGCAGTGAGCTACAGGGCAACACAGATACGCAGTATTTT	CASSELQGNTDTQYF
TRBV4-1	.	TRBJ1-1	few	TGCGCCAGCAGCCAAGGATCCGTCAGGGGCAAGGGGAACACTGAAGCTTTCTTT	CASSQGSVRGKGNTEAFF
TRBV5-6	TRBD2	TRBJ2-7	medium-sized	TGTGCCAGCAGCCCCAGGGCTAGCGGGAGAATATTGCAGTACTTC	CASSPRASGRILQYF
TRBV2	.	TRBJ2-5	once	TGTGCCAGCAGCGCCGCCGGACAGCGAGAGACCCAGTACTTC	CASSAAGQRETQYF
TRBV5-6	.	TRBJ1-6	few	TGTGCCAGCAGCCGGAGACTTACACCCCTCCACTTT	CASSRRLTPLHF
TRBV7-3	TRBD2	TRBJ2-1	.	TGTGCCAGCAGCTTGGAGCGGGGGTCCGATGAGCAGTTCTTC	CASSLERGSDEQFF
TRBV4-2	.	TRBJ1-1	medium-sized	TGTGCCAGCAGCCAAGATCCGAGGCGGATGAACACTGAAGCTTTCTTT	CASSQDPRRMNTEAFF
TRBV5-5	.	TRBJ1-2	medium-sized	TGTGCCAGCAGCTTGGCCGGGACATCCGCAGATGGCTACACCTTC	CASSLAGTSADGYTF
TRBV7-9	.	TRBJ1-2	.	TGTGCCAGCAGCTTAGAACCGAGTCGGGGCTACACCTTC	CASSLEPSRGYTF
TRBV20-1	.	TRBJ1-2	.	TGCAGTGCTAGGTCCTCCTCTGGCTACACCTTC	CSARSSSGYTF
TRBV19	.	TRBJ2-5	.	TGTGCCAGTAGTAGAGGACACCACAATGAGGAGACCCAGTACTTC	CASSRGHHNEETQYF
TRBV28	.	TRBJ2-7	.	TGTGCCAGCAGACAGGCCTACGAGCAGTACTTC	CASRQAYEQYF
TRBV5-4	TRBD2	TRBJ2-7	.	TGTGCCAGCAGCCACGCGGGGGGGACGTACGAGCAGTACTTC	CASSHAGGTYEQYF
TRBV18	.	TRBJ1-5	.	TGTGCCAGCTCACCCACAGGGTTCTATCAGCCCCAGCATTTT	CASSPTGFYQPQHF
TRBV18	TRBD2	TRBJ2-5	.	TGTGCCAGCTCACCACGGGTCGGGGGGGAGACCCAGTACTTC	CASSPRVGGETQYF
TRBV5-1	.	TRBJ1-4	.	TGCGCCAGCAGCTTGAGGGGGACTAATGAAAAACTGTTTTTT	CASSLRGTNEKLFF
TRBV6-5	TRBD2	TRBJ2-1	.	TGTGCCAGCAGACTAGCGGTTAGCTCCTACAATGAGCAGTTCTTC	CASRLAVSSYNEQFF
TRBV7-3	.	TRBJ2-3	.	TGTGCCAGCAGCTTGACAGGCACAGATACGCAGTATTTT	CASSLTGTDTQYF
TRBV9	.	TRBJ1-3	few	TGTGCCAGCTCCCGAACCGCGGGGCGCAGCGGAAACACCATATATTTT	CASSRTAGRSGNTIYF
TRBV7-9	.	TRBJ2-7	.	TGTGCCAGCAGCTTAGCCGGCGACAGATCCTACGAGCAGTACTTC	CASSLAGDRSYEQYF
TRBV5-1	.	TRBJ1-4	once	TGCGCCAGCAGCTCTGGCAGGGCTGAAAAACTGTTTTTT	CASSSGRAEKLFF
TRBV4-1	TRBD2	TRBJ2-5	medium-sized	TGCGCCAGCAGCCAAGGCCTCACTAGCGGGCAAGAGACCCAGTACTTC	CASSQGLTSGQETQYF
TRBV5-4	.	TRBJ2-7	.	TGTGCCAGCAGCTTGGTAGGTCGGGGTGCGTACGAGCAGTACTTC	CASSLVGRGAYEQYF
TRBV6-6	TRBD2	TRBJ2-5	medium-sized	TGTGCCAGCAGTTTGGGAGGGGTCTACGAGACCCAGTACTTC	CASSLGGVYETQYF
TRBV30	.	TRBJ1-1	medium-sized	TGTGCCTGGAGTGTACAGGCACCGGGAGTCTGGGGGAACACTGAAGCTTTCTTT	CAWSVQAPGVWGNTEAFF
TRBV7-9	.	TRBJ1-1	.	TGTGCCAGCAGCTTAACAGGGAACACTGAAGCTTTCTTT	CASSLTGNTEAFF
TRBV18	.	TRBJ1-1	medium-sized	TGTGCCAGCTCACCTCGGACAGCTCGCATGAACACTGAAGCTTTCTTT	CASSPRTARMNTEAFF
TRBV5-1	TRBD1	TRBJ1-1	few	TGCGCCAGCAGCCATGGACAGGCGGCTTTCTTT	CASSHGQAAFF
TRBV7-3	TRBD2	TRBJ2-3	few	TGTGCCAGCAGCGCCCACGCGGGCCATCCGGGACTAGTAACAGATACGCAGTATTTT	CASSAHAGHPGLVTDTQYF
TRBV7-8	TRBD2	TRBJ2-3	few	TGTGCCAGCAGCCCGCCCGGACTAGCGGGAGTGAAAGATACGCAGTATTTT	CASSPPGLAGVKDTQYF
TRBV10-1	.	TRBJ2-7	few	TGCGAGCCGCGTTCCTACGAGCAGTACTTC	CEPRSYEQYF
TRBV7-7	TRBD2	TRBJ2-1	few	TGTGCTAGCAGCTTAGAAGCCGGACTAGGTCATGAGCAGTTCTTC	CASSLEAGLGHEQFF
TRBV7-2	TRBD2	TRBJ2-1	.	TGTGCCAGCAGCTTTCAGGGGCTAGCGGGAGAGGATGAGCAGTTCTTC	CASSFQGLAGEDEQFF
TRBV6-1	.	TRBJ2-1	medium-sized	TGTGCCAGCAAACAGGGTGTAGCGTACAATGAGCAGTTCTTC	CASKQGVAYNEQFF
TRBV4-3	TRBD2	TRBJ2-3	medium-sized	TGCGCCAGCAGCCAAGGGAGCGGGAGGGCCTCCACAGATACGCAGTATTTT	CASSQGSGRASTDTQYF